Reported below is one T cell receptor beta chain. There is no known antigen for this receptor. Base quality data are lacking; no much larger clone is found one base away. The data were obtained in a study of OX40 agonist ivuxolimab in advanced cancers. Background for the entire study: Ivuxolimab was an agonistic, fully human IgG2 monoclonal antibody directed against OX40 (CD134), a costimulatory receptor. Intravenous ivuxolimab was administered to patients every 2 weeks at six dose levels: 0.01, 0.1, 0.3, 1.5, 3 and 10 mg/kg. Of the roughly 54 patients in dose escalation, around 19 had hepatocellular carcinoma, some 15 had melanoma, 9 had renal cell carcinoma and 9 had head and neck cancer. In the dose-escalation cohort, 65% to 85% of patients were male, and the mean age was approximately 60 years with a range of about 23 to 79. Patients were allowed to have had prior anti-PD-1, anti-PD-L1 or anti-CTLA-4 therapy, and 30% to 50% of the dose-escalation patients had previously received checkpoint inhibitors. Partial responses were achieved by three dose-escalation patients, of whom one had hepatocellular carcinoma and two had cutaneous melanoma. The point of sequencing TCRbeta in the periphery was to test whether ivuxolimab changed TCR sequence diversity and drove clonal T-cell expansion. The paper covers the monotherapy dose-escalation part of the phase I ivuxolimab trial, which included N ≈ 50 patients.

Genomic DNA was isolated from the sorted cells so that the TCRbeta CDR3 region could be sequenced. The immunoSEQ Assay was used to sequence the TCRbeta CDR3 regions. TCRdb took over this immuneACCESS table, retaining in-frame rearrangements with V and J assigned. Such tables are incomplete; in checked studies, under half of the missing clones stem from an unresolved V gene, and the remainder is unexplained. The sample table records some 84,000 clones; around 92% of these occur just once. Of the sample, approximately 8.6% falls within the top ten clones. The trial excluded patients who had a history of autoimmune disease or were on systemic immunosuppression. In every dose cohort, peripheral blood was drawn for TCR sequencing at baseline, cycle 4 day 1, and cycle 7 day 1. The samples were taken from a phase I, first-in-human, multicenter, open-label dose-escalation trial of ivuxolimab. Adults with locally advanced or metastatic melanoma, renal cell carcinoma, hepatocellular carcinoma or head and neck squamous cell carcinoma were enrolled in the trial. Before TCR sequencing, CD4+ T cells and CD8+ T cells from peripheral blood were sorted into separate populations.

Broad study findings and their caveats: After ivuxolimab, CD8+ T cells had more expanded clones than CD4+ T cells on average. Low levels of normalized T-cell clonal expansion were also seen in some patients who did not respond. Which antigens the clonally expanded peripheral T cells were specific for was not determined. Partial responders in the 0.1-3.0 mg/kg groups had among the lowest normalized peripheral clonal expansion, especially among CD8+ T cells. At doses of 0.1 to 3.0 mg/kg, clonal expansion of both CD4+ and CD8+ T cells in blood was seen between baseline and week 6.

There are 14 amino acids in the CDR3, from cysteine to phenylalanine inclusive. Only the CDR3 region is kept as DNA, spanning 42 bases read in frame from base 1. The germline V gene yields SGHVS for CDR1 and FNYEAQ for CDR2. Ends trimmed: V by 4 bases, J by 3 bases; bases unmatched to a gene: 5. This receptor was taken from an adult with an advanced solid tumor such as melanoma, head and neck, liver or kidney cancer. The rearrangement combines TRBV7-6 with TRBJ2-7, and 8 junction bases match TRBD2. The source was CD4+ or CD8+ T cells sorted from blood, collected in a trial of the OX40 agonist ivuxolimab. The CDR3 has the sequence CASSWLAGNYEQYF. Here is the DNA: TGTGCCAGCAGCTGGCTAGCGGGTAACTACGAGCAGTACTTC.